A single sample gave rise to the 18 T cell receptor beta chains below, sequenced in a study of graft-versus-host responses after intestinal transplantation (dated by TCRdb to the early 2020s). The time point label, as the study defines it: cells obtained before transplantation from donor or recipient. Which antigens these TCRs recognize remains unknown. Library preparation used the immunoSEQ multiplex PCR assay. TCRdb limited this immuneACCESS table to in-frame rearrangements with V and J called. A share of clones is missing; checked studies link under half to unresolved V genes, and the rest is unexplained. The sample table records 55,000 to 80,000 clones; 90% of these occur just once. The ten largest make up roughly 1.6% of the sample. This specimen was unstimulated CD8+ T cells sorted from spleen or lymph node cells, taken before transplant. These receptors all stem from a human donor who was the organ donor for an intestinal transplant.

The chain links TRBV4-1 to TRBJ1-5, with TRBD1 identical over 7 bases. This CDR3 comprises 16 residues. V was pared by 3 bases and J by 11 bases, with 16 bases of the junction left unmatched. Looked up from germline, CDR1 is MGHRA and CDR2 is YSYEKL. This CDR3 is CASSQDDRVGVGSQHF. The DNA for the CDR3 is TGCGCCAGCAGCCAGGATGACAGGGTTGGGGTAGGGTCCCAGCATTTT.

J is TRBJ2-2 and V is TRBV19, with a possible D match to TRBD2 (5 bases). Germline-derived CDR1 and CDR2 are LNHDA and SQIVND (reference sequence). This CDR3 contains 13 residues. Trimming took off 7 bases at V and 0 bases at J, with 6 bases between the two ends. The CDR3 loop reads CASIGTNTGELFF. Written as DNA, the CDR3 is TGTGCCAGTATCGGGACGAACACCGGGGAGCTGTTTTTT.

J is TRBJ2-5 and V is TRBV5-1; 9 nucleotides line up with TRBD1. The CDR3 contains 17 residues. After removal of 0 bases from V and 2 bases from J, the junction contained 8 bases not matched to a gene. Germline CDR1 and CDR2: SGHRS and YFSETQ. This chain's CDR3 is CASSLGLYRGRQETQYF. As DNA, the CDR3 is TGCGCCAGCAGCTTGGGACTTTACAGGGGGCGGCAAGAGACCCAGTACTTC. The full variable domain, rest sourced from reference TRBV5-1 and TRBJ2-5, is KAGVTQTPRYLIKTRGQQVTLSCSPISGHRSVSWYQQTPGQGLQFLFEYFSETQRNKGNFPGRFSGRQFSNSRSEMNVSTLELGDSALYLCASSLGLYRGRQETQYFGPGTRLLVL.

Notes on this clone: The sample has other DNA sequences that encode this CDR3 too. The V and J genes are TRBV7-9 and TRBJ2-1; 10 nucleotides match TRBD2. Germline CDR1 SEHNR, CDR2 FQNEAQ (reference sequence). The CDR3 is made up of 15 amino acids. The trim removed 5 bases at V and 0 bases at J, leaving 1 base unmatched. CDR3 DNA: TGTGCCAGCAGCCCTAGCGGGAGCTCCTACAATGAGCAGTTCTTC. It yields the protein CASSPSGSSYNEQFF.

CDR3 region: CASSQVIEGANEQFF. In DNA, the CDR3 is TGTGCCAGCAGCCAAGTTATTGAGGGGGCCAATGAGCAGTTCTTC. The chain is built from TRBV4-2 and TRBJ2-1; 7 bases fit TRBD1. The CDR3 loop spans 15 amino acids. Germline values: CDR1 LGHNA, CDR2 YNFKEQ. The V segment lost 1 base and the J segment 6 bases; nucleotides outside the gene matches: 6.

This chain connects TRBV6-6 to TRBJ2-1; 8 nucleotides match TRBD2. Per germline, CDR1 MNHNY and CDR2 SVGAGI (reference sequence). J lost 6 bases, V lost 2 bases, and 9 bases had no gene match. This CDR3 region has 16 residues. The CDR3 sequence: CASSYPQRESGNEQFF. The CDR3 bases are TGTGCCAGCAGTTACCCGCAGCGGGAGAGTGGCAATGAGCAGTTCTTC.

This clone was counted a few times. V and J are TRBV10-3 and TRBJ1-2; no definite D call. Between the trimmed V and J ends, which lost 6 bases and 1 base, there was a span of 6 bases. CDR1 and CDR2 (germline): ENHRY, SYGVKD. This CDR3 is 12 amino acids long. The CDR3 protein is CAIRRGNYGYTF. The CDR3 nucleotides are TGTGCCATCAGGCGGGGTAACTATGGCTACACCTTC.

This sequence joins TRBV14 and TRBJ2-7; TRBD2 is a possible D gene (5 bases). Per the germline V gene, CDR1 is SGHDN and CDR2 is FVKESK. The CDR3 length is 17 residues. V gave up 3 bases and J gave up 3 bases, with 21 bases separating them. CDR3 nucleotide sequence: TGTGCCAGCAGCCATACAGATTGGAGGCGGCGGGTCTACGAGCAGTACTTC. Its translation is CASSHTDWRRRVYEQYF.

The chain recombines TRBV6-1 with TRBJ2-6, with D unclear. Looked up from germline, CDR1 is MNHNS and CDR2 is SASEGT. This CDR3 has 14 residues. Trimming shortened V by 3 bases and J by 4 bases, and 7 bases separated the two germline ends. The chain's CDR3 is CASSDLDGANVLTF. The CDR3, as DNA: TGTGCCAGCAGTGATCTAGACGGGGCCAACGTCCTGACTTTC.

CDR3 residues: CAWSQGSSYEQYF. CDR3 nucleotide sequence: TGTGCCTGGAGCCAGGGGAGCTCCTACGAGCAGTACTTC. V gene TRBV30 combines with J gene TRBJ2-7, with a weak D call TRBD1 (6 bases). Germline CDR1 and CDR2: GTSNPN and SVGIG (reference sequence). This CDR3 is built from 13 residues. Trimming left V 3 bases short and J 0 bases short, with 9 bases between.

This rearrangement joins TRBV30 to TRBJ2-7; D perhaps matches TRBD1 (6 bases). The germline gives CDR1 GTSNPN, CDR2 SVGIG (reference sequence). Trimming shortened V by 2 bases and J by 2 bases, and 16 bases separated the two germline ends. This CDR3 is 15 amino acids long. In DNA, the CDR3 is TGTGCCTGGAGTATAACGCACAGGGTGCCCTACGAGCAGTACTTC. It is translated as CAWSITHRVPYEQYF.

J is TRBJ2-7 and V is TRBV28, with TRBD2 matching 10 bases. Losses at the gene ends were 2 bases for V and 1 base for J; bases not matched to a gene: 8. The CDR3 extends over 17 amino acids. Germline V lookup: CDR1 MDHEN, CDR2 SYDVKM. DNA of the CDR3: TGTGCCAGCAGTTTAGACCTCGGACTAGCGGAATCCTACGAGCAGTACTTC. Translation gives CASSLDLGLAESYEQYF.

The chain's CDR3 is CASSSLTDTQYF. The CDR3 DNA is TGTGCCAGCAGCTCCCTCACAGATACGCAGTATTTT. The chain recombines TRBV7-6 with TRBJ2-3; D unresolved. The CDR3 contains 12 residues. Germline V gene data show CDR1 as SGHVS and CDR2 as FNYEAQ. The V gene lost 4 bases and the J gene lost 2 bases, with 4 bases spanning the gap.

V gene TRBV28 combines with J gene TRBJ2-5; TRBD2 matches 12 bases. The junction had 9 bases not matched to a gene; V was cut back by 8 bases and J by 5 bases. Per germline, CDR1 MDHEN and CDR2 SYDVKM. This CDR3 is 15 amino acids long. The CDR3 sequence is CASLCTSGRSETQYF. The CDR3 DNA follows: TGTGCCAGCCTATGTACTAGCGGGAGGAGTGAGACCCAGTACTTC.

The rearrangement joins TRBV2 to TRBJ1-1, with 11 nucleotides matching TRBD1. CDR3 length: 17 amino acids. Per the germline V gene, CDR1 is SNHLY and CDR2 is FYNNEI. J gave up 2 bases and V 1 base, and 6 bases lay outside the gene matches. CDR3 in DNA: TGTGCCAGCAGTGAAGGGACAGGGGGCCACTTTAACACTGAAGCTTTCTTT. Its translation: CASSEGTGGHFNTEAFF.

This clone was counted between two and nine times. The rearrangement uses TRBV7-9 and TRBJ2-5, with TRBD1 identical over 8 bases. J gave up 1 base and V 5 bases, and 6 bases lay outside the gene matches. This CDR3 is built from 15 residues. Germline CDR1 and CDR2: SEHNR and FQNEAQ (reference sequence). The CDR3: CASSTGQGGQETQYF. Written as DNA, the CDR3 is TGTGCCAGCAGCACCGGACAGGGCGGCCAAGAGACCCAGTACTTC.

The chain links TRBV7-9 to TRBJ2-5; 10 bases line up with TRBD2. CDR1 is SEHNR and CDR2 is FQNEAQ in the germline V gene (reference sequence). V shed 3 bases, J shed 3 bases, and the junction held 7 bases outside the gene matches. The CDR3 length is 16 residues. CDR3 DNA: TGTGCCAGCAGCTTCGGGACTAGCGCGGAGGAAGAGACCCAGTACTTC. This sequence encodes CASSFGTSAEEETQYF.

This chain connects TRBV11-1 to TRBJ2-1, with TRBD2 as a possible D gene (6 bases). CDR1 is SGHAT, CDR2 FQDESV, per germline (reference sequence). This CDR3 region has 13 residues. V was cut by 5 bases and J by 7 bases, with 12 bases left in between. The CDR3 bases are TGTGCCAGCAGCCCGGAGGGTAGGAATGAGCAGTTCTTC. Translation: CASSPEGRNEQFF.